This T cell receptor (beta chain) was sequenced in a study of cytomegalovirus exposure and HLA in healthy donors. The study's findings and limits: In a later analysis, at a false discovery rate of 0.05, over 15,000 TCR beta sequences were associated with HLA alleles.

This CDR3 comprises 15 residues. CDR1 is ENHRY and CDR2 is SYGVKD in the germline V gene. Trimming pared 3 bases from V and 1 base from J, leaving 12 bases between. At collection, donors were nominally healthy, but unrecorded immune exposures were probable. PCR used 60 Vbeta primers and 13 Jbeta primers. Method: immunoSEQ multiplex PCR; TCRdb's copy keeps in-frame clones and lacks some. The sample has 150,000 to 180,000 clones, 65% to 75% seen once. Concerning this clone itself: Its antigen is unidentified.

The TCR was taken from a man aged 18 to 29 in good health and CMV-seronegative. The sample was PBMCs. The V and J genes are TRBV10-3 and TRBJ2-5; D not resolved. CDR3 sequence: CAISESGLLQETQYF. CDR3 bases: TGTGCCATCAGTGAATCAGGCTTGCTCCAAGAGACCCAGTACTTC.